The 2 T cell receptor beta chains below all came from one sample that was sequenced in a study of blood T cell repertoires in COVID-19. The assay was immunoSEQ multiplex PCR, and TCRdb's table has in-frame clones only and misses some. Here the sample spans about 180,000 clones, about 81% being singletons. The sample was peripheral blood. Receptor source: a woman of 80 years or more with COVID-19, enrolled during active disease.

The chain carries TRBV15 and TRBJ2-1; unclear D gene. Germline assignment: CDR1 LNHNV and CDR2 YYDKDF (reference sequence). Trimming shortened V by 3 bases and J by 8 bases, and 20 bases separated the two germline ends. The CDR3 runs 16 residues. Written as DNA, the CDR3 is TGTGCCACCAGCAGTAAAAACGTGGCGGAAGTAGATGAGCAGTTCTTC. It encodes CATSSKNVAEVDEQFF.

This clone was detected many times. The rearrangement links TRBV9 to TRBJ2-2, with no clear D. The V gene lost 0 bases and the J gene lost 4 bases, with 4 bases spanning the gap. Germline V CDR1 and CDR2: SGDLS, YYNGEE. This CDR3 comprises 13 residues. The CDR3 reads CASSVGSTGELFF. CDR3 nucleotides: TGTGCCAGCAGCGTAGGGAGCACCGGGGAGCTGTTTTTT. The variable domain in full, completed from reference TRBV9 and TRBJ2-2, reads DSGVTQTPKHLITATGQRVTLRCSPRSGDLSVYWYQQSLDQGLQFLIQYYNGEERAKGNILERFSAQQFPDLHSELNLSSLELGDSALYFCASSVGSTGELFFGEGSRLTVL.